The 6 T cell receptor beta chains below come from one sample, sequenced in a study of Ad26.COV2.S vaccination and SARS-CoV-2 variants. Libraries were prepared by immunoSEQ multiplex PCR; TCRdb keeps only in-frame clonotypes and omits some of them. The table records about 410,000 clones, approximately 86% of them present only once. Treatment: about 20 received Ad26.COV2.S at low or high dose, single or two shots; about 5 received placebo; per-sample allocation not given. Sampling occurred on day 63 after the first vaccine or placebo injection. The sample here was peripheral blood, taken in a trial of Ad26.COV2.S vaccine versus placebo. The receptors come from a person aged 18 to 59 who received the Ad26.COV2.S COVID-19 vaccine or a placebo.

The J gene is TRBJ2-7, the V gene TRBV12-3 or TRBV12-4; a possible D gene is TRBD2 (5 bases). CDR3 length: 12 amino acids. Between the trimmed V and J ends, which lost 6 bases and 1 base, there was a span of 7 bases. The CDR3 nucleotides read TGTGCCAGCAGGAGGGAGTCCTACGAGCAGTACTTC. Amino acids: CASRRESYEQYF.

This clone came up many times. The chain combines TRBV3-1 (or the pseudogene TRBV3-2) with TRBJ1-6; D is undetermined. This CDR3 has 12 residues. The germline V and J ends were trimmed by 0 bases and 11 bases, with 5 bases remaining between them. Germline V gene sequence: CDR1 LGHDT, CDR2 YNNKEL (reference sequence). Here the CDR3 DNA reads TGTGCCAGCAGCCAAGAAGGGACACCCCTCCACTTT. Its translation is CASSQEGTPLHF.

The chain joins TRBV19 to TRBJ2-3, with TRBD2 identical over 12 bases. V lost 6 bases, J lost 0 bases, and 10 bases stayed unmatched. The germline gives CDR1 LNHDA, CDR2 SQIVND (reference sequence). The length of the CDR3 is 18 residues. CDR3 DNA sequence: TGTGCCAGTAGGGGTACTAGCGGGGGGACTGTGAGCACAGATACGCAGTATTTT. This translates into CASRGTSGGTVSTDTQYF.

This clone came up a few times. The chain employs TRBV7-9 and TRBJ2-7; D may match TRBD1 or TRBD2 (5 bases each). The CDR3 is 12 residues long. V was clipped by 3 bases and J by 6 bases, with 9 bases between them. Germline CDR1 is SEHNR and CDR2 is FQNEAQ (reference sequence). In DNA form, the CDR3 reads TGTGCCAGCAGCTTTGGGACGGGCGAGCAGTACTTC. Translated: CASSFGTGEQYF.

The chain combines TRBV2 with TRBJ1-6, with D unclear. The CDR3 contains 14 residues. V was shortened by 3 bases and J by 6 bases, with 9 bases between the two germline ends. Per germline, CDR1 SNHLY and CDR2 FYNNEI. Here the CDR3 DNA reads TGTGCCAGCAGTGAGAGCAGGATTAATTCACCCCTCCACTTT. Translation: CASSESRINSPLHF. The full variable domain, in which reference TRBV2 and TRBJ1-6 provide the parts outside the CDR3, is EPEVTQTPSHQVTQMGQEVILRCVPISNHLYFYWYRQILGQKVEFLVSFYNNEISEKSEIFDDQFSVERPDGSNFTLKIRSTKLEDSAMYFCASSESRINSPLHFGNGTRLTVT.

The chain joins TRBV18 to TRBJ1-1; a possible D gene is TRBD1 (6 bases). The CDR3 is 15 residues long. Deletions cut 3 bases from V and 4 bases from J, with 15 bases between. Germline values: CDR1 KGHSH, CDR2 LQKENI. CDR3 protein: CASSPNTGLGTEAFF. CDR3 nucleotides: TGTGCCAGCTCACCCAATACAGGGTTGGGCACTGAAGCTTTCTTT. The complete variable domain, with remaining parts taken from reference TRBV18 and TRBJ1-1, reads NAGVMQNPRHLVRRRGQEARLRCSPMKGHSHVYWYRQLPEEGLKFMVYLQKENIIDESGMPKERFSAEFPKEGPSILRIQQVVRGDSAAYFCASSPNTGLGTEAFFGQGTRLTVV.